The 20 T cell receptor beta chains in this list originate from one sample, sequenced in a study of beta chain features in type 1 diabetes. Isolated RNA was reverse transcribed in full, so expressed TCRB transcripts were sequenced. Produced via immunoSEQ multiplex PCR; TCRdb's table is partial and in-frame only. The table records about 260,000 clones, approximately 70% of them present only once. Sample: naive CD4+ T cells from blood. The origin of the receptors is a young man in good health.

The V and J genes are TRBV7-2 and TRBJ2-4; D is uncertain. The V and J ends lost 1 base and 2 bases respectively, with 15 bases between them. Germline CDR1 and CDR2: SGHTA and FQGNSA. This CDR3 region has 17 residues. The CDR3 coding sequence is TGTGCCAGCAGCTTAGAGCAGACCCCTCTATCCAAAAACATTCAGTACTTC. It encodes CASSLEQTPLSKNIQYF.

The CDR3 sequence is CASSGGTGLLTDTQYF. The CDR3 nucleotides read TGTGCCAGCAGCGGTGGGACAGGGCTATTGACAGATACGCAGTATTTT. The chain recombines TRBV9 with TRBJ2-3, with 9 bases aligning to TRBD1. There are 16 residues in the CDR3. V was clipped by 3 bases and J by 3 bases; unmatched bases: 8. Germline assignment: CDR1 SGDLS and CDR2 YYNGEE.

The sample holds a few counts of this clone. V usage is TRBV30 and J usage is TRBJ2-3, with unresolved D. With 7 bases removed from V and 2 bases from J, the gap between germline ends came to 19 bases. Germline CDR1 GTSNPN, CDR2 SVGIG (reference sequence). CDR3 length: 15 residues. The CDR3 spells CAYYSSWHTTDTQYF. The CDR3, as DNA: TGTGCCTACTACTCCTCCTGGCATACCACAGATACGCAGTATTTT. The full variable domain, its missing parts supplied by reference TRBV30 and TRBJ2-3, is SQTIHQWPATLVQPVGSPLSLECTVEGTSNPNLYWYRQAAGRGLQLLFYSVGIGQISSEVPQNLSASRPQDRQFILSSKKLLLSDSGFYLCAYYSSWHTTDTQYFGPGTRLTVL.

This clone was seen a few times. This chain connects TRBV29-1 to TRBJ1-5; D remains unclear. The CDR3 runs 14 residues. Trimming removed 6 bases at V and 5 bases at J, with 17 bases between. CDR1 SQVTM and CDR2 ANQGSEA come from the germline V gene. The CDR3 nucleotides are TGCAGCGTGAGAGGTTTGGGCCCCGATCAGCCCCAGCATTTT. Its protein product is CSVRGLGPDQPQHF.

This sequence joins TRBV10-3 and TRBJ1-3; D unresolved. Trimming left V 2 bases short and J 0 bases short, with 8 bases between. CDR1 is ENHRY, CDR2 SYGVKD, per germline. The CDR3 is 15 amino acids. CDR3 sequence reads: CAISEPGGSGNTIYF. CDR3 DNA sequence: TGTGCCATCAGTGAGCCAGGCGGCTCTGGAAACACCATATATTTT.

V gene TRBV29-1 combines with J gene TRBJ1-1, with a possible D match to TRBD1 (5 bases). The V gene's germline CDR1 is SQVTM and CDR2 ANQGSEA. Trimming removed 8 bases at V and 5 bases at J, with 21 bases between. This CDR3 spans 14 amino acids. CDR3 sequence (DNA): TGCAGCTTCGCATCAATTGTGGAGGGGACTGAAGCTTTCTTT. Its protein product is CSFASIVEGTEAFF.

The rearrangement joins TRBV2 to TRBJ2-7; TRBD2 is a possible D gene (5 bases). V was clipped by 0 bases and J by 9 bases, with 9 bases between them. CDR3 length: 12 residues. The germline V gene encodes CDR1 SNHLY and CDR2 FYNNEI. The CDR3 region has the DNA TGTGCCAGCAGTGAAGCGCGGACTGCGCAGTACTTC. Its protein product is CASSEARTAQYF.

The chain carries TRBV9 and TRBJ2-3; D is perhaps TRBD2 (7 bases). The V gene lost 3 bases and the J gene lost 1 base, with 12 bases spanning the gap. The germline gives CDR1 SGDLS, CDR2 YYNGEE. The CDR3 has 15 residues. CDR3 nucleotide sequence: TGTGCCAGCAGCGCGGGGGGCCCAGGCACAGATACGCAGTATTTT. It is translated as CASSAGGPGTDTQYF.

This clone was counted between two and nine times. In DNA form, the CDR3 reads TGTGCCAGCAGCAATTCCGGGACTAGCGGGAGGCAGACCTACGAGCAGTACTTC. It yields the protein CASSNSGTSGRQTYEQYF. This sequence joins TRBV7-9 and TRBJ2-7; TRBD2 agrees at 15 bases. Trimming took 5 bases from V and 2 from J; bases not matched to a gene: 10. The CDR3 sequence is 18 residues long. Germline assignment: CDR1 SEHNR and CDR2 FQNEAQ (reference sequence). The entire variable domain, with the rest obtained from reference TRBV7-9 and TRBJ2-7, is as follows: DTGVSQNPRHKITKRGQNVTFRCDPISEHNRLYWYRQTLGQGPEFLTYFQNEAQLEKSRLLSDRFSAERPKGSFSTLEIQRTEQGDSAMYLCASSNSGTSGRQTYEQYFGPGTRLTVT.

J is TRBJ2-3 and V is TRBV28; D is perhaps TRBD2 (6 bases). CDR1 is MDHEN, CDR2 SYDVKM, per germline. V was shortened by 4 bases and J by 0 bases, with 14 bases between the two germline ends. CDR3 length: 16 residues. Here the CDR3 reads CASSYGLASSTDTQYF. The CDR3, as DNA: TGTGCCAGCAGTTACGGGCTAGCGTCTAGCACAGATACGCAGTATTTT.

The chain uses TRBV2 and TRBJ2-3; 8 bases fit TRBD1. Losses at the gene ends were 4 bases for V and 1 base for J; bases not matched to a gene: 7. CDR1 and CDR2 (germline): SNHLY, FYNNEI. This CDR3 comprises 16 residues. CDR3 sequence (DNA): TGTGCCAGCAGTGCCCTGACAGGGGATGGCACAGATACGCAGTATTTT. Residues: CASSALTGDGTDTQYF.

The rearrangement joins TRBV5-1 to TRBJ2-7, with D possibly matching TRBD2 (5 bases). V lost 1 base, J lost 2 bases, and 13 bases lay in between. The CDR3 is 15 amino acids. CDR1 is SGHRS, CDR2 YFSETQ, per germline. CDR3 amino acids: CASSLLGDTTYEQYF. CDR3 DNA sequence: TGCGCCAGCAGCTTGCTGGGAGACACCACCTACGAGCAGTACTTC. Drawing the rest from reference TRBV5-1 and TRBJ2-7, the complete variable domain is KAGVTQTPRYLIKTRGQQVTLSCSPISGHRSVSWYQQTPGQGLQFLFEYFSETQRNKGNFPGRFSGRQFSNSRSEMNVSTLELGDSALYLCASSLLGDTTYEQYFGPGTRLTVT.

The chain uses TRBV7-9 and TRBJ2-7, with 7 bases fitting TRBD1. This CDR3 has 14 residues. The germline CDR1 and CDR2 sequences are SEHNR and FQNEAQ (reference sequence). V lost 5 bases and J lost 0; bases outside the gene matches: 4. CDR3 residues: CASSRQGNSYEQYF. The CDR3 bases are TGTGCCAGCAGCCGACAGGGTAACTCCTACGAGCAGTACTTC.

V and J are TRBV7-8 and TRBJ1-1, with D hard to call. Germline V gene lookup returns CDR1 SGHVS and CDR2 FQNEAQ. The CDR3 is made up of 14 amino acids. V lost 1 base to trimming and J lost 1 base, with 7 bases between them. CDR3 loop: CASSLVGRNTEAFF. CDR3 coding DNA: TGTGCCAGCAGCTTAGTTGGGAGGAACACTGAAGCTTTCTTT.

This clone was counted only a few times. The V and J genes are TRBV20-1 and TRBJ2-7; D gene ambiguous. Germline V CDR1 and CDR2: DFQATT, SNEGSKA (reference sequence). The V end was cut by 5 bases, the J end by 3 bases, with 8 bases between. There are 11 residues in the CDR3. CDR3 sequence: CSARDIYEQYF. CDR3 nucleotide sequence: TGCAGTGCTCGCGACATCTACGAGCAGTACTTC.

The chain uses TRBV6-1 and TRBJ2-5; 8 bases match TRBD1. CDR1 is MNHNS and CDR2 is SASEGT in the germline V gene. There are 15 residues in the CDR3. The junction had 4 bases not matched to a gene; V was cut back by 3 bases and J by 1 base. The CDR3 here is CASSERDRFQETQYF. CDR3 DNA sequence: TGTGCCAGCAGTGAGAGGGACAGGTTCCAAGAGACCCAGTACTTC.

This clone was detected only a few times. The chain couples TRBV4-3 to TRBJ2-7, with D possibly matching TRBD2 (5 bases). Germline CDR1 LGHNA, CDR2 YSLEER. V was trimmed by 0 bases and J by 2 bases, leaving 11 bases between them. The CDR3 is 15 amino acids. The chain's CDR3 is CASSQDRGGTYEQYF. DNA for the CDR3: TGCGCCAGCAGCCAAGATCGGGGTGGCACCTACGAGCAGTACTTC.

In its sample, this clone was seen a few times. The rearrangement uses TRBV7-9 and TRBJ1-6; 7 bases agree with TRBD1. Trimming cost V 6 bases and J 0 bases; bases outside gene matches: 8. The CDR3 loop spans 17 amino acids. Germline-derived CDR1 and CDR2 are SEHNR and FQNEAQ (reference sequence). This CDR3 is CASRQDRAGSYNSPLHF. In DNA, the CDR3 is TGTGCCAGCAGACAAGACAGGGCAGGCTCCTATAATTCACCCCTCCACTTT. The full variable domain, completed using reference TRBV7-9 and TRBJ1-6, is DTGVSQNPRHKITKRGQNVTFRCDPISEHNRLYWYRQTLGQGPEFLTYFQNEAQLEKSRLLSDRFSAERPKGSFSTLEIQRTEQGDSAMYLCASRQDRAGSYNSPLHFGNGTRLTVT.

A few counts support this clone. The rearrangement links TRBV30 to TRBJ2-3; the match to TRBD1 covers 8 bases. Germline assignment: CDR1 GTSNPN and CDR2 SVGIG (reference sequence). V trimming: 1 base; J trimming: 2 bases; junction bases outside the gene matches: 5. This CDR3 is built from 15 residues. As DNA, the CDR3 is TGTGCCTGGAGTGGGACAGGGCCCCTCACAGATACGCAGTATTTT. Translating it yields CAWSGTGPLTDTQYF.

This chain joins TRBV2 and TRBJ2-3; D not certain. CDR1 and CDR2 (germline): SNHLY, FYNNEI. V lost 6 bases to trimming and J lost 2 bases, with 18 bases between them. This CDR3 is built from 16 residues. CDR3 bases: TGTGCCAGCAGGTACATACGGCCAGCCTTCACAGATACGCAGTATTTT. Amino acids: CASRYIRPAFTDTQYF.